The source of this T cell receptor beta chain is a study of control samples from healthy donors and cancer patients. V shed 5 bases and J shed 6 bases, with 12 bases lying between them. The CDR3 covers 13 residues. The V gene's germline CDR1 is SGHTA and CDR2 FQGNSA. This table comes from immunoSEQ multiplex PCR, and its TCRdb copy is limited to in-frame clones, with some not included. Of fewer than 20,000 clones in the sample, under 90% were seen once. Sequencing used PBMCs. The chain is built from TRBV7-2 and TRBJ2-3; D is unclear. This TCR was sampled from a woman in her 70s with lung cancer. CDR3 nucleotides: TGTGCCAGCAGCCCGAGGTCGGCGGATACGCAGTATTTT. Its translation: CASSPRSADTQYF.